A selection of T cell receptor beta chains follows, all from one sample in a study of blood T cell repertoires in COVID-19. Method: immunoSEQ multiplex PCR; TCRdb's copy keeps in-frame clones and lacks some. This repertoire shows a few hundred thousand clones, about 88% found once; its top ten account for about 4%. Specimen: peripheral blood. All receptors derive from a man aged 18 to 29 with active or convalescent COVID-19. CDR3s include the opening cysteine and the closing phenylalanine or tryptophan. D genes are given only for firm matches. Expanded clones are given a class, and other clones once, few, many or no size at all.

v_call: TRBV27; d_call: .; j_call: TRBJ2-7; clone_size: .; cdr3_aa: CASSLGFLGEQYF; cdr3_nt: TGTGCCAGCAGTTTAGGCTTTCTAGGAGAGCAGTACTTC
v_call: TRBV6-5; d_call: .; j_call: TRBJ2-2; clone_size: .; cdr3_aa: CASSFLTETGELFF; cdr3_nt: TGTGCCAGCAGTTTCCTGACAGAGACCGGGGAGCTGTTTTTT
v_call: TRBV6-6; d_call: .; j_call: TRBJ1-3; clone_size: .; cdr3_aa: CASSSAASLGNTIYF; cdr3_nt: TGTGCCAGCAGTTCGGCGGCCTCACTTGGAAACACCATATATTTT
v_call: TRBV24-1; d_call: .; j_call: TRBJ2-3; clone_size: .; cdr3_aa: CATGRTDTQYF; cdr3_nt: TGTGCCACCGGGCGCACAGATACGCAGTATTTT
v_call: TRBV7-2; d_call: TRBD2; j_call: TRBJ2-3; clone_size: .; cdr3_aa: CASSLVAGWTDTQYF; cdr3_nt: TGTGCCAGCAGCTTAGTAGCGGGGTGGACAGATACGCAGTATTTT
v_call: TRBV11-3; d_call: TRBD2; j_call: TRBJ2-2; clone_size: .; cdr3_aa: CASSLDQASGTGELFF; cdr3_nt: TGTGCCAGCAGCTTAGATCAGGCTAGCGGCACCGGGGAGCTGTTTTTT
v_call: TRBV7-3; d_call: .; j_call: TRBJ2-1; clone_size: .; cdr3_aa: CASSTWGTFHNEQFF; cdr3_nt: TGTGCCAGCAGCACATGGGGGACATTCCATAATGAGCAGTTCTTC
v_call: TRBV19; d_call: .; j_call: TRBJ1-5; clone_size: .; cdr3_aa: CASTLTGSGQPQHF; cdr3_nt: TGTGCCAGTACCTTGACAGGATCTGGTCAGCCCCAGCATTTT
v_call: TRBV5-6; d_call: .; j_call: TRBJ2-7; clone_size: .; cdr3_aa: CASSFLPYEQYF; cdr3_nt: TGTGCCAGCAGCTTCCTTCCCTACGAGCAGTACTTC
v_call: TRBV18; d_call: .; j_call: TRBJ2-5; clone_size: .; cdr3_aa: CASSLAGEGETQYF; cdr3_nt: TGTGCCAGCTCGCTAGCCGGAGAGGGAGAGACCCAGTACTTC
v_call: TRBV7-2; d_call: TRBD1; j_call: TRBJ2-7; clone_size: .; cdr3_aa: CASSSDRGRFYEQYF; cdr3_nt: TGTGCCAGCAGCTCCGACAGGGGGAGATTTTACGAGCAGTACTTC
v_call: TRBV4-3; d_call: TRBD2; j_call: TRBJ2-1; clone_size: .; cdr3_aa: CASSQVPAGVGYNEQFF; cdr3_nt: TGCGCCAGCAGCCAAGTTCCCGCGGGAGTAGGGTACAATGAGCAGTTCTTC
v_call: TRBV28; d_call: .; j_call: TRBJ2-7; clone_size: .; cdr3_aa: CASSSPLLTFYEQYF; cdr3_nt: TGTGCCAGCAGTTCACCCCTCCTGACATTCTACGAGCAGTACTTC
v_call: TRBV9; d_call: .; j_call: TRBJ2-5; clone_size: .; cdr3_aa: CASSVQGAPETQYF; cdr3_nt: TGTGCCAGCAGCGTACAAGGGGCCCCAGAGACCCAGTACTTC
v_call: TRBV5-4; d_call: .; j_call: TRBJ2-1; clone_size: .; cdr3_aa: CASSPPRGGANEQFF; cdr3_nt: TGTGCCAGCAGCCCCCCTCGAGGGGGGGCAAATGAGCAGTTCTTC
v_call: TRBV28; d_call: TRBD1; j_call: TRBJ2-3; clone_size: once; cdr3_aa: CASSVGTGGSGDTQYF; cdr3_nt: TGTGCCAGCAGTGTCGGGACAGGGGGCTCGGGAGATACGCAGTATTTT
v_call: TRBV29-1; d_call: .; j_call: TRBJ1-1; clone_size: .; cdr3_aa: CSVKEGSEAFF; cdr3_nt: TGCAGCGTGAAGGAGGGTTCTGAAGCTTTCTTT
v_call: TRBV19; d_call: TRBD1; j_call: TRBJ1-2; clone_size: .; cdr3_aa: CASKRTGNYGYTF; cdr3_nt: TGTGCCAGTAAGAGGACAGGGAACTATGGCTACACCTTC
v_call: TRBV13; d_call: TRBD2; j_call: TRBJ2-7; clone_size: few; cdr3_aa: CASSLEAGERTYEQYF; cdr3_nt: TGTGCCAGCAGCTTAGAGGCGGGGGAGCGCACCTACGAGCAGTACTTC
v_call: TRBV18; d_call: TRBD2; j_call: TRBJ2-7; clone_size: once; cdr3_aa: CASSPSAGAYEQYF; cdr3_nt: TGTGCCAGCTCACCATCCGCGGGGGCCTACGAGCAGTACTTC
v_call: TRBV12-3/TRBV12-4; d_call: .; j_call: TRBJ1-2; clone_size: .; cdr3_aa: CASTDRSNGYTF; cdr3_nt: TGTGCCAGCACCGACAGGTCAAATGGCTACACCTTC
v_call: TRBV5-1; d_call: TRBD2; j_call: TRBJ2-5; clone_size: .; cdr3_aa: CASLPLMSSGEETQYF; cdr3_nt: TGCGCCTCCCTTCCACTAATGAGTAGCGGGGAAGAGACCCAGTACTTC
v_call: TRBV28; d_call: .; j_call: TRBJ2-7; clone_size: .; cdr3_aa: CASSFTTGYYEQYF; cdr3_nt: TGTGCCAGCAGTTTCACGACGGGGTACTACGAGCAGTACTTC
v_call: TRBV7-9; d_call: .; j_call: TRBJ1-1; clone_size: few; cdr3_aa: CASSSSYGEMNTEAFF; cdr3_nt: TGTGCCAGCAGCTCTAGCTACGGGGAAATGAACACTGAAGCTTTCTTT
v_call: TRBV4-2; d_call: TRBD1; j_call: TRBJ2-2; clone_size: .; cdr3_aa: CASSQETGGHTGELFF; cdr3_nt: TGTGCCAGCAGCCAGGAAACAGGGGGCCACACCGGGGAGCTGTTTTTT
v_call: TRBV4-3; d_call: TRBD1; j_call: TRBJ1-2; clone_size: .; cdr3_aa: CASSRLQGSGYTF; cdr3_nt: TGCGCCAGCAGCCGGTTACAGGGGAGCGGCTACACCTTC
v_call: TRBV29-1; d_call: TRBD1; j_call: TRBJ1-4; clone_size: .; cdr3_aa: CSAETGPNEKLFF; cdr3_nt: TGCAGCGCTGAGACAGGGCCTAATGAAAAACTGTTTTTT
v_call: TRBV2; d_call: .; j_call: TRBJ1-1; clone_size: .; cdr3_aa: CASITEDLTGAFF; cdr3_nt: TGTGCCAGCATCACGGAGGATCTAACGGGGGCTTTCTTT
v_call: TRBV5-4; d_call: TRBD2; j_call: TRBJ2-3; clone_size: .; cdr3_aa: CASNSGDGLTDTQYF; cdr3_nt: TGTGCCAGCAACAGCGGGGACGGACTCACAGATACGCAGTATTTT
v_call: TRBV28; d_call: .; j_call: TRBJ1-3; clone_size: .; cdr3_aa: CASSLSGVGSRNTIYF; cdr3_nt: TGTGCCAGCAGTTTATCGGGGGTTGGATCGAGAAACACCATATATTTT
v_call: TRBV10-3; d_call: .; j_call: TRBJ1-6; clone_size: .; cdr3_aa: CAISNRVGSPLHF; cdr3_nt: TGTGCCATCAGTAACAGGGTGGGTTCACCCCTCCACTTT
v_call: TRBV7-2; d_call: .; j_call: TRBJ2-3; clone_size: .; cdr3_aa: CASTGSTDTQYF; cdr3_nt: TGTGCCAGCACGGGGAGCACAGATACGCAGTATTTT